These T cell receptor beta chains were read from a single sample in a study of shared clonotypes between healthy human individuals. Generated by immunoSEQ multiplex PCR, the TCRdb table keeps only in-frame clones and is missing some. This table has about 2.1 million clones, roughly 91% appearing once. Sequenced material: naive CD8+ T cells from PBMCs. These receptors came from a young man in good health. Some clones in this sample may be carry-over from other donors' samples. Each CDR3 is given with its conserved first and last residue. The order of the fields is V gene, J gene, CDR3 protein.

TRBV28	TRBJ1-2	CASSFLFQGQGAKDGYTF
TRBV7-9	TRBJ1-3	CASSPGPSGNTIYF
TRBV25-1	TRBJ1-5	CASSELEQPFPPQHF
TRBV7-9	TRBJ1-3	CASSFLGNTIYF
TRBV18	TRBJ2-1	CASSPKLAEGSYNEQFF
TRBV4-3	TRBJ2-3	CASSGYLTDTQYF
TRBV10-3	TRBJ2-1	CAISNPGLAGGPDPYNEQFF
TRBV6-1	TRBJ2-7	CASSALFGSSHEQYF
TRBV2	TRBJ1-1	CASSDQRTGGTEAFF
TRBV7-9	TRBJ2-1	CASSRRRGGAYNEQFF
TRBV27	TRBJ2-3	CASSLGTSGRPVSTDTQYF
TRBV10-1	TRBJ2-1	CASSESIERGDNEQFF
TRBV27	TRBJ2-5	CASSLKQETQYF
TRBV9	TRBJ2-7	CASSPRDRVDEQYF
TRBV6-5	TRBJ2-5	CASMGPGTQYF
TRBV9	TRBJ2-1	CASGPGGVFLAEYNEQFF
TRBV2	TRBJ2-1	CASRPAGREVYNEQFF
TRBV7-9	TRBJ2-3	CASSLYSEFTDTQYF
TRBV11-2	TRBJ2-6	CASSSGQLNSGANVLTF
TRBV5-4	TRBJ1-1	CASSLGQGGVTEAFF
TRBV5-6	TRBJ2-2	CASSLGTGPGELFF
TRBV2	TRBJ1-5	CASSDPGGKNQPQHF
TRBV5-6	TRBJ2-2	CASRTGPKRSANTGELFF
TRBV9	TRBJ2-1	CASSGSPPSYNEQFF
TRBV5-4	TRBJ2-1	CASSSDLIEQFF
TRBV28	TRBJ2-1	CAGGGGLARYNEQFF
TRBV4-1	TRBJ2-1	CASSQVSRGGDEQFF
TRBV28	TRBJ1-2	CASSLSGAEGYTF
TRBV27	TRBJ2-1	CASSLVPREREQFF